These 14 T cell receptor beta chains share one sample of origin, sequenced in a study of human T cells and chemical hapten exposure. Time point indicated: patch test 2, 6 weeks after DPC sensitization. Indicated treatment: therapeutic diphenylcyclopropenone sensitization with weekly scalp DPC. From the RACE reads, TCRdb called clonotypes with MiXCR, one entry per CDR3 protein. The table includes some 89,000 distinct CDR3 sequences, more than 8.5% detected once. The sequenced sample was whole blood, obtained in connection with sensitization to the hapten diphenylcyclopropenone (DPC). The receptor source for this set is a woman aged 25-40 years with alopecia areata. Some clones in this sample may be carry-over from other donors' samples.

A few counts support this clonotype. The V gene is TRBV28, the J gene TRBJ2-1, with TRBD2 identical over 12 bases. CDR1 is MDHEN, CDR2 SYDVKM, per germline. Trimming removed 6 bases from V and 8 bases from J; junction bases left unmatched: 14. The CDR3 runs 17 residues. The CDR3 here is CASRLVTTSGSSDEQFF. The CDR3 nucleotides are TGTGCCAGCAGACTTGTAACGACTAGCGGGAGCTCGGATGAGCAGTTCTTC.

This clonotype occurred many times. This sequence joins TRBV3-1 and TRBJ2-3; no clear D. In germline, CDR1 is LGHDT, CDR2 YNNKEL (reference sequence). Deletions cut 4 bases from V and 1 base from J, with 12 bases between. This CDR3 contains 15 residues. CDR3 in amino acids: CASSRTRGGTDTQYF. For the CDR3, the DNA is TGTGCCAGCAGCCGCACCCGCGGTGGCACAGATACGCAGTATTTT.

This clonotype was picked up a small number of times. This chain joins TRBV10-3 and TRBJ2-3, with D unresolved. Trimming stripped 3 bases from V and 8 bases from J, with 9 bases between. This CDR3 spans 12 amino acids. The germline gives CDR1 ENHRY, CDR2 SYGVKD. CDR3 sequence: CAISESLGTQYF. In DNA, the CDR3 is TGTGCCATCAGTGAAAGTTTGGGTACGCAGTATTTT.

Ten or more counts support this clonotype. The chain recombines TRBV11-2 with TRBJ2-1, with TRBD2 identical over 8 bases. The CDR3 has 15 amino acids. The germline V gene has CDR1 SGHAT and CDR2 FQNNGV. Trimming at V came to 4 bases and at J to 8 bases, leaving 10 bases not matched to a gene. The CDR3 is CASSSLAGRLHEQFF. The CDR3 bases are TGTGCCAGCAGCTCCTTAGCGGGACGGCTCCATGAGCAGTTCTTC.

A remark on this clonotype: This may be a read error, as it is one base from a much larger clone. CDR3 sequence: CVSSPGQGIYEQYF. For the CDR3, the DNA is TGTGTCAGCAGCCCGGGACAGGGGATCTACGAGCAGTACTTC. This sequence joins TRBV7-9 and TRBJ2-7; 10 bases fit TRBD1. CDR3 size: 14 residues. Germline values: CDR1 SEHNR, CDR2 FQNEAQ (reference sequence).

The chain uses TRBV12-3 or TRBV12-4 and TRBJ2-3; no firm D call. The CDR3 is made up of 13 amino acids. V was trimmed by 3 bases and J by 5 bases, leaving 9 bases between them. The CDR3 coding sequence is TGTGCCAGCAGTTTTCTTCGAAGAGATACGCAGTATTTT. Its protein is CASSFLRRDTQYF.

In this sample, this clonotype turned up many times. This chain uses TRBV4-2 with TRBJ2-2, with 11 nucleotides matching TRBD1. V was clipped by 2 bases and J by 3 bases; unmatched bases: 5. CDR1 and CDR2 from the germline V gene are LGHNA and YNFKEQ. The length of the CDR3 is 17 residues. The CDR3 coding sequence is TGTGCCAGCAGCCAACTAGGACAGGGGGCAGACACCGGGGAGCTGTTTTTT. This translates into CASSQLGQGADTGELFF.

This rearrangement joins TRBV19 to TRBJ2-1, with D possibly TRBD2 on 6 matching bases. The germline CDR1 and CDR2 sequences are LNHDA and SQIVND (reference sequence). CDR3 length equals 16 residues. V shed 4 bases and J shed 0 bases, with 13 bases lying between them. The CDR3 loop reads CASSSQRASSYNEQFF. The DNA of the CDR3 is TGTGCCAGTAGTAGCCAGCGGGCGAGCTCCTACAATGAGCAGTTCTTC.

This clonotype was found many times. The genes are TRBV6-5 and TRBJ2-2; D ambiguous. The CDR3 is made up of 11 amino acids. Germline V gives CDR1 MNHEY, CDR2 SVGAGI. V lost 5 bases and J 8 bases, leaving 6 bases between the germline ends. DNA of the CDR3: TGTGCCAGCAGTGGGCAGGGGGAGCTGTTTTTT. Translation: CASSGQGELFF.

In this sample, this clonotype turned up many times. As DNA, the CDR3 is TGTGCCAGCAGCCAGAGCGAAGCGACTGGGAATCTAGCCAAAAACATTCAGTACTTC. It encodes CASSQSEATGNLAKNIQYF. The chain carries TRBV4-2 and TRBJ2-4; no clear D. The CDR3 consists of 19 residues. Looked up from germline, CDR1 is LGHNA and CDR2 is YNFKEQ. The V end lost 3 bases, the J end lost 0 bases, and 21 bases lay between the germline ends.

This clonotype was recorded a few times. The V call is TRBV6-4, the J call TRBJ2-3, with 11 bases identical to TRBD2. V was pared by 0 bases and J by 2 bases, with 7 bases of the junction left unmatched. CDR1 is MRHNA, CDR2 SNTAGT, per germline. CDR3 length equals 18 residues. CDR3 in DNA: TGTGCCAGCAGTGACTCTGGCGGGACTAGCGGCCCCACAGATACGCAGTATTTT. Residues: CASSDSGGTSGPTDTQYF.

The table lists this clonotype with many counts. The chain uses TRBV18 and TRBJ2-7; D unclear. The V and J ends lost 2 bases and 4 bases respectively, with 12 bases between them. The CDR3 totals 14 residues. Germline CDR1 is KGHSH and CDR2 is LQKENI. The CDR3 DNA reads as TGTGCCAGCTCACCAGGATCCGATCGATACGAGCAGTACTTC. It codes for CASSPGSDRYEQYF. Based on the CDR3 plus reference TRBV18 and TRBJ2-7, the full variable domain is NAGVMQNPRHLVRRRGQEARLRCSPMKGHSHVYWYRQLPEEGLKFMVYLQKENIIDESGMPKERFSAEFPKEGPSILRIQQVVRGDSAAYFCASSPGSDRYEQYFGPGTRLTVT.

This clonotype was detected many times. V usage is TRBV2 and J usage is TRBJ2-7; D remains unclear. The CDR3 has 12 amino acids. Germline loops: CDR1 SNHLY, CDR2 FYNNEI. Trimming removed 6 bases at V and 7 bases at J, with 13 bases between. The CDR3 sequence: CASRRLLGEQYF. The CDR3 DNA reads TGTGCCAGCAGGCGACTGCTTGGGGAGCAGTACTTC.

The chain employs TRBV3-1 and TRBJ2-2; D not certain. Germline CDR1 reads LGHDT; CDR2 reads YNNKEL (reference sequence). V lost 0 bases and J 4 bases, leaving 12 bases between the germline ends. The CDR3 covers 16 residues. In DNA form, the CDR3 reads TGTGCCAGCAGCCAAGATGGAGTCTTGGGCACCGGGGAGCTGTTTTTT. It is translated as CASSQDGVLGTGELFF.